These 3 T cell receptor beta chains share one sample of origin, sequenced in a study of metastatic and nonmetastatic thyroid tumors. TCRdb reanalyzed the PCR reads with MiXCR. This sample carries more than 90,000 clones, roughly 13% of them seen once, and the ten largest clones take 11%. All patients were untreated before thyroid surgery. The sequenced sample was blood. These receptors came from a female donor with papillary thyroid cancer or a benign thyroid nodule (not recorded which). Some clones in this sample may be carry-over from other donors' samples.

This clone was observed many times. This sequence joins TRBV25-1 and TRBJ2-7, with 9 bases fitting TRBD1. Germline CDR1 and CDR2: MGHDK and SYGVNS. The CDR3 covers 16 residues. The V and J ends lost 4 bases and 2 bases, in that order; junction bases with no gene match: 9. The CDR3 sequence is CASSGGQGKATYEQYF. The DNA for the CDR3 is TGTGCCAGCAGTGGGGGACAGGGTAAGGCAACCTACGAGCAGTACTTC.

This clone was recorded many times. The chain uses TRBV18 and TRBJ1-1; maybe TRBD1 (5 bases). V lost 2 bases, J lost 8 bases, and 9 bases lay in between. This CDR3 spans 12 amino acids. Germline lookup yields CDR1 KGHSH and CDR2 LQKENI. The CDR3 coding sequence is TGTGCCAGCTCACCAGGGGGTTGGGAAGCTTTCTTT. This gives the protein CASSPGGWEAFF.

This clone was detected ten times or more. The V gene is TRBV2, the J gene TRBJ2-5; 7 nucleotides line up with TRBD2. The junction had 4 bases not matched to a gene; V was cut back by 7 bases and J by 2 bases. This CDR3 has 13 amino acids. CDR1 is SNHLY and CDR2 is FYNNEI in the germline V gene. CDR3 loop: CASTGTIQETQYF. CDR3 in DNA: TGTGCCAGCACGGGGACTATTCAAGAGACCCAGTACTTC.